This T cell receptor (beta chain) is from a study of blood T cell repertoires in COVID-19. Some clones are missing from TCRdb's copy, which holds only in-frame ones; the method was immunoSEQ multiplex PCR. Of around 210,000 clones listed, around 80% are singletons. The V end lost 0 bases, the J end lost 0 bases, and 8 bases lay between the germline ends. Germline V gene data show CDR1 as LGHDT and CDR2 as YNNKEL (reference sequence). The CDR3 loop spans 16 amino acids. The sample comprised peripheral blood. The chain joins TRBV3-1 (or the pseudogene TRBV3-2) to TRBJ2-2, with D perhaps matching TRBD2 (6 bases). The TCR was taken from a human donor in a cohort sampled during active COVID-19. CDR3 nucleotide sequence: TGTGCCAGCAGCCAAGAGGGCGGGGCGAACACCGGGGAGCTGTTTTTT. Residues: CASSQEGGANTGELFF.